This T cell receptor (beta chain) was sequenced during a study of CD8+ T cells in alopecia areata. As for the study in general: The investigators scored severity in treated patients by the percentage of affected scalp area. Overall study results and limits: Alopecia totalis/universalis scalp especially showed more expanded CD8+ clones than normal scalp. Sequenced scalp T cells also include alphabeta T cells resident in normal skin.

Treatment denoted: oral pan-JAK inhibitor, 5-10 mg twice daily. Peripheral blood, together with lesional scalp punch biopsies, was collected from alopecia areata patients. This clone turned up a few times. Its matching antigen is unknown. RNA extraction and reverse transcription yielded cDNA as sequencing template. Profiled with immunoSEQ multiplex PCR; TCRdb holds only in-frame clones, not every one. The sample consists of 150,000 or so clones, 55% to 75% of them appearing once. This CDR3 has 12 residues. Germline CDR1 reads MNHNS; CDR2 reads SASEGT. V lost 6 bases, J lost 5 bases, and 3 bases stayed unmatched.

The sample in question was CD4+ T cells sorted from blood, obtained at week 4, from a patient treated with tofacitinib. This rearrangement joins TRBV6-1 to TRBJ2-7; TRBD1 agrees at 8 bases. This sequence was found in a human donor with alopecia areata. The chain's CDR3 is CASRSTGDEQYF. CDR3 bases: TGTGCCAGCAGATCGACAGGGGACGAGCAGTACTTC.